This T cell receptor (beta chain) was sequenced for a study of shared clonotypes between healthy human individuals. Data came from immunoSEQ multiplex PCR; TCRdb stores just in-frame clones and leaves some out. The profile covers roughly 2.6 million clones, with approximately 94% appearing a single time and about 0.13% taken by the ten largest. V dropped 4 bases and J dropped 4; count of bases not matched to a gene: 6. CDR3 length equals 14 residues. CDR1 is SGDLS, CDR2 YYNGEE, per germline. Sequenced material: naive CD4+ T cells sorted from blood. Subset: CD45RA+ positively selected. V is TRBV9 and J is TRBJ2-3; 7 bases line up with TRBD1. This clonotype originated in a man younger than 35 in good health. The CDR3 nucleotides read TGTGCCAGCAGCTTACGACAGGGACCAGATACGCAGTATTTT. Its translation is CASSLRQGPDTQYF.